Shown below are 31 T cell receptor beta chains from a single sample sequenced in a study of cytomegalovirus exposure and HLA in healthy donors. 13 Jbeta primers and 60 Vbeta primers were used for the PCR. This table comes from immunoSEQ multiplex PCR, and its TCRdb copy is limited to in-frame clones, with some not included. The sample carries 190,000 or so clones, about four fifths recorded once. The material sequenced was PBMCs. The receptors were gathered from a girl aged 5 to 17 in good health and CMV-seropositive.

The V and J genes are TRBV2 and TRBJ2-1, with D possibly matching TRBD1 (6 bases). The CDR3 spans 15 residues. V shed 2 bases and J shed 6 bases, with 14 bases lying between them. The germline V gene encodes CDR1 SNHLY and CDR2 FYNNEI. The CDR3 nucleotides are TGTGCCAGCAGTGAACAGGGGCCCCCTGGCAATGAGCAGTTCTTC. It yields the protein CASSEQGPPGNEQFF.

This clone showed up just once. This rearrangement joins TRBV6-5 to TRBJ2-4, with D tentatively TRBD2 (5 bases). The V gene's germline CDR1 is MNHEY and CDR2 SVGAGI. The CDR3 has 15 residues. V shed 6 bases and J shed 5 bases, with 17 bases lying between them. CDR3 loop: CASSRRAATENIQYF. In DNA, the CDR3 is TGTGCCAGCAGCCGGAGAGCGGCCACTGAAAACATTCAGTACTTC.

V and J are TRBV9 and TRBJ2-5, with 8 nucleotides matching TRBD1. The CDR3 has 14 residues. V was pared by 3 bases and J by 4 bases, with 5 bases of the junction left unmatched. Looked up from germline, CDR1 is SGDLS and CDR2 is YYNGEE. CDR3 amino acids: CASSAQGAGETQYF. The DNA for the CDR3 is TGTGCCAGCAGCGCGCAGGGGGCGGGAGAGACCCAGTACTTC.

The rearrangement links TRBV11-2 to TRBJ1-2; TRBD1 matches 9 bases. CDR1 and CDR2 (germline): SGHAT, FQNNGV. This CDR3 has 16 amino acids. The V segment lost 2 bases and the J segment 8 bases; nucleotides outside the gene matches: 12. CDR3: CASSLQPGQGLTGYTF. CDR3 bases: TGTGCCAGCAGCTTACAACCGGGACAGGGTTTAACAGGCTACACCTTC.

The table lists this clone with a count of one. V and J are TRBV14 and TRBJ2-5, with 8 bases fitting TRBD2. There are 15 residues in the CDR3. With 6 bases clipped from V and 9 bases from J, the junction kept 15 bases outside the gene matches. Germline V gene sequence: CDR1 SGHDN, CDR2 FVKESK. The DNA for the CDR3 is TGTGCCAGCAGTTCCGCCGGGACCGGGGGGGGACCCCAGTACTTC. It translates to CASSSAGTGGGPQYF.

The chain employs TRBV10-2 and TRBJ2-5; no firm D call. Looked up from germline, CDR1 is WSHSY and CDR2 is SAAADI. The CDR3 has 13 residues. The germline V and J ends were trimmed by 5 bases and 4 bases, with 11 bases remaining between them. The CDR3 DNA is TGCGCCAGCAGTTTACAGATCACAGAGACCCAGTACTTC. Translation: CASSLQITETQYF.

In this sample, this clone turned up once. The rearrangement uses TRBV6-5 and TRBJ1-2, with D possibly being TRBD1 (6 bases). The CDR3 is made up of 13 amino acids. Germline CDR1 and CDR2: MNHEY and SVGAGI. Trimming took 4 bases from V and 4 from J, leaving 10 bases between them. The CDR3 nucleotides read TGTGCCAGCAGTTTCGGACAGAGCTATGGCTACACCTTC. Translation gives CASSFGQSYGYTF.

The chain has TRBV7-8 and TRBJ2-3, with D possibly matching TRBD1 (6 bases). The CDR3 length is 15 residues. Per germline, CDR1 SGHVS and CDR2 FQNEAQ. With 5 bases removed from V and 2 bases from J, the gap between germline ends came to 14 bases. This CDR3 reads CASSAPGQITDTQYF. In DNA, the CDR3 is TGTGCCAGCAGCGCACCGGGACAAATCACAGATACGCAGTATTTT.

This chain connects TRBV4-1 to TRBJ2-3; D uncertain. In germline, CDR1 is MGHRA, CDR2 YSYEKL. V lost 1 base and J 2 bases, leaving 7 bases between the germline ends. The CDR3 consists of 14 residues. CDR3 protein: CASSQVAITDTQYF. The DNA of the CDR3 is TGCGCCAGCAGCCAAGTGGCCATCACAGATACGCAGTATTTT.

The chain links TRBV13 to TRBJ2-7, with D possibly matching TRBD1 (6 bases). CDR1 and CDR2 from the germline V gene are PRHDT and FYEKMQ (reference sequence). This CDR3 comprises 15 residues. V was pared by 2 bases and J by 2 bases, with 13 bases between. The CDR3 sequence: CASSLSPGAPYEQYF. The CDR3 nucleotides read TGTGCCAGCAGCTTATCGCCAGGGGCCCCCTACGAGCAGTACTTC.

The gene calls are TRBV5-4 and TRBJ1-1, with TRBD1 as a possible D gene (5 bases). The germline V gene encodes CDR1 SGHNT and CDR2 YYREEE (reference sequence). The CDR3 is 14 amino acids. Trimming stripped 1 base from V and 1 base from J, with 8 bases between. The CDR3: CASSLWDSNTEAFF. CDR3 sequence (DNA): TGTGCCAGCAGCTTGTGGGACTCGAACACTGAAGCTTTCTTT.

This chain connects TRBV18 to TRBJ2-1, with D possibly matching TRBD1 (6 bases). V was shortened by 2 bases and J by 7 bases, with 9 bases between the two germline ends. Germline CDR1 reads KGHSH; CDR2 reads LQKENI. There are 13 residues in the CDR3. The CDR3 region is CASSPGQGNEQFF. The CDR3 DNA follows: TGTGCCAGCTCACCAGGCCAGGGGAATGAGCAGTTCTTC.

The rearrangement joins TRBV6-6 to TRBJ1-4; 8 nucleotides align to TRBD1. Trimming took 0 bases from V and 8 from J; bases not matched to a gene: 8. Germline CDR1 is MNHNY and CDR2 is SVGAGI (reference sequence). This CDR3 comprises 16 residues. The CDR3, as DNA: TGTGCCAGCAGTTACTCTTTCTCGCAGGGGGCGGAAAAACTGTTTTTT. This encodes CASSYSFSQGAEKLFF.

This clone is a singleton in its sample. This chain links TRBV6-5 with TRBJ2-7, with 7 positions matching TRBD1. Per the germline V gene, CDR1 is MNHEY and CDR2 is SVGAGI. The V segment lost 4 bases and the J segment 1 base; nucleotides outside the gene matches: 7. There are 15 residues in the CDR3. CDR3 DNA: TGTGCCAGCAGTTTTGGGACAGCATTATCCTACGAGCAGTACTTC. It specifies CASSFGTALSYEQYF.

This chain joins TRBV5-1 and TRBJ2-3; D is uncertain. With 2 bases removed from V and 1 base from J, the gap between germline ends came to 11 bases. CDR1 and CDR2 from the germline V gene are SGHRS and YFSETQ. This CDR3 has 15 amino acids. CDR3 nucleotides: TGCGCCAGCAGCTTCTCAGACTCGGGCACAGATACGCAGTATTTT. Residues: CASSFSDSGTDTQYF.

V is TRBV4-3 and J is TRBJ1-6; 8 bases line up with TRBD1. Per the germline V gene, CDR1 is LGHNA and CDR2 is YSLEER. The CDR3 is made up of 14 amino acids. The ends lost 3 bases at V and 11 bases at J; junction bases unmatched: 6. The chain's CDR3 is CASSHQGAATPLHF. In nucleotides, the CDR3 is TGCGCCAGCAGCCACCAGGGGGCTGCGACACCCCTCCACTTT.

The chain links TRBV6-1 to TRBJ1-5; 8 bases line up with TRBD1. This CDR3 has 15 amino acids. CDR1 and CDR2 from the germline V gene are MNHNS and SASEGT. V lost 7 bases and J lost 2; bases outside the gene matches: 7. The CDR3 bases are TGTGCCAGCACTAGGACAGGGAGGCGCAATCAGCCCCAGCATTTT. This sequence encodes CASTRTGRRNQPQHF.

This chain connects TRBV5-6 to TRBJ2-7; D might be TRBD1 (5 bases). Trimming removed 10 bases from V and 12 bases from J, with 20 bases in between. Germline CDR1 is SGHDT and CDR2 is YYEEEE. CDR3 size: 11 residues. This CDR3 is CAAPRVRGTYF. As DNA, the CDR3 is TGTGCCGCTCCTCGGGTTAGGGGTACGTACTTC. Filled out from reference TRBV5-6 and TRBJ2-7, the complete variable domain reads DAGVTQSPTHLIKTRGQQVTLRCSPKSGHDTVSWYQQALGQGPQFIFQYYEEEERQRGNFPDRFSGHQFPNYSSELNVNALLLGDSALYLCAAPRVRGTYFGPGTRLTVT.

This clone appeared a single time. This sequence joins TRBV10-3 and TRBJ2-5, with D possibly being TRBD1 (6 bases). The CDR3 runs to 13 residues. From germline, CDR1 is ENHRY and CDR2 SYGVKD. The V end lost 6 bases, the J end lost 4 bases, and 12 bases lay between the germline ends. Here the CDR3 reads CAIRPQGGETQYF. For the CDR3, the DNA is TGTGCCATCAGACCACAGGGTGGAGAGACCCAGTACTTC.

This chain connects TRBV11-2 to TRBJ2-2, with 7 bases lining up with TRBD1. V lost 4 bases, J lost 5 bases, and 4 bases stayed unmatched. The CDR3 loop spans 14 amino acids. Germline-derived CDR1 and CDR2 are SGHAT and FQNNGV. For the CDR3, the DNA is TGTGCCAGCAGCTCACTACAGGGGACCGGGGAGCTGTTTTTT. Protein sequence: CASSSLQGTGELFF.

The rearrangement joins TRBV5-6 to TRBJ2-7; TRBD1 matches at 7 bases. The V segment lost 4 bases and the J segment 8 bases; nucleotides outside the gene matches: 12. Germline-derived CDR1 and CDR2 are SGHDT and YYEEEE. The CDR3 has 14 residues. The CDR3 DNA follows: TGTGCCAGCAGCCTCCGACAGGGTCAGGGAAAGCAGTACTTC. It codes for CASSLRQGQGKQYF.

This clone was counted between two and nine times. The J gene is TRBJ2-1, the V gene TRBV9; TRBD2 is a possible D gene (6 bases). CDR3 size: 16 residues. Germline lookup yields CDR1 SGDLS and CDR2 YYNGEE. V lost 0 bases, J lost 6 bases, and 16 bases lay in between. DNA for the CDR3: TGTGCCAGCAGCGTAGGTGGGACTCCCGGGGGCAATGAGCAGTTCTTC. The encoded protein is CASSVGGTPGGNEQFF.

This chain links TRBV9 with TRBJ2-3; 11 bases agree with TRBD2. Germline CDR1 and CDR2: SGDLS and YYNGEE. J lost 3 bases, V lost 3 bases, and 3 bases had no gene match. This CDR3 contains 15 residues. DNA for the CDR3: TGTGCCAGCAGCGATCGACTAGCGGGGACAGATACGCAGTATTTT. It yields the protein CASSDRLAGTDTQYF. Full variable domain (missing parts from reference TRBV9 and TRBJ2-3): DSGVTQTPKHLITATGQRVTLRCSPRSGDLSVYWYQQSLDQGLQFLIQYYNGEERAKGNILERFSAQQFPDLHSELNLSSLELGDSALYFCASSDRLAGTDTQYFGPGTRLTVL.

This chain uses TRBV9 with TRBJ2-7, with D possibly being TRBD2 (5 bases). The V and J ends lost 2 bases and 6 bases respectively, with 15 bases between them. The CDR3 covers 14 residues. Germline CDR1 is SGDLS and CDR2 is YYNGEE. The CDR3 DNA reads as TGTGCCAGCAGCGTTCGAGTTCTTAGCGCCGAGCAGTACTTC. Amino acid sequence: CASSVRVLSAEQYF. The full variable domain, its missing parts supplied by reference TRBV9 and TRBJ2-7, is DSGVTQTPKHLITATGQRVTLRCSPRSGDLSVYWYQQSLDQGLQFLIQYYNGEERAKGNILERFSAQQFPDLHSELNLSSLELGDSALYFCASSVRVLSAEQYFGPGTRLTVT.

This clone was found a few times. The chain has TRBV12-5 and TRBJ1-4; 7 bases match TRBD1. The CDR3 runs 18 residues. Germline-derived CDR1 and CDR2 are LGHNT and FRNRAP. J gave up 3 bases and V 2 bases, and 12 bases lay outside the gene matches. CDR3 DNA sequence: TGTGCTAGTGGTTTGTGGAGGGGGCCTGGGGCAGCTAATGAAAAACTGTTTTTT. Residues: CASGLWRGPGAANEKLFF.

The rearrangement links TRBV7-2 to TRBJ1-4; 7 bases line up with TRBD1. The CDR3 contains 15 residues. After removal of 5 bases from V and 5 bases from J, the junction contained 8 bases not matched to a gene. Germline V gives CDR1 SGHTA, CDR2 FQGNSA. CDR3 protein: CASSTQRDSNEKLFF. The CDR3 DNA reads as TGTGCCAGCAGCACACAACGGGACAGCAATGAAAAACTGTTTTTT. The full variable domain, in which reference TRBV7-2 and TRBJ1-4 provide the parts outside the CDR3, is GAGVSQSPSNKVTEKGKDVELRCDPISGHTALYWYRQSLGQGLEFLIYFQGNSAPDKSGLPSDRFSAERTGGSVSTLTIQRTQQEDSAVYLCASSTQRDSNEKLFFGSGTQLSVL.

CDR3 in DNA: TGTGCCAGCAGCCCATCTAGGGACAGGGGGCCGGAGACCCAGTACTTC. Amino acid sequence: CASSPSRDRGPETQYF. The chain combines TRBV7-7 with TRBJ2-5; 12 nucleotides line up with TRBD1. The junction had 9 bases not matched to a gene; V was cut back by 5 bases and J by 5 bases. The germline V gene encodes CDR1 SSHAT and CDR2 FNYEAQ (reference sequence). This CDR3 spans 16 amino acids.

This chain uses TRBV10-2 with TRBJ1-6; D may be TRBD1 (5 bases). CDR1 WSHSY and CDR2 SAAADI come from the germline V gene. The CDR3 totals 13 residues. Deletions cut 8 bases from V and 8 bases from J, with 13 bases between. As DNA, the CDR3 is TGCGCCAGCTTAAGGGGTACCCATTCACCCCTCCACTTT. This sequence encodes CASLRGTHSPLHF.

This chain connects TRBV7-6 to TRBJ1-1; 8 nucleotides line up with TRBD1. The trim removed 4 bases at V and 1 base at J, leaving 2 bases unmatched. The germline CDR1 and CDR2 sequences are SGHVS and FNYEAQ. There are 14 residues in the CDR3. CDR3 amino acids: CASSSGGGNTEAFF. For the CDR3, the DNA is TGTGCCAGCAGCTCAGGGGGCGGGAACACTGAAGCTTTCTTT.

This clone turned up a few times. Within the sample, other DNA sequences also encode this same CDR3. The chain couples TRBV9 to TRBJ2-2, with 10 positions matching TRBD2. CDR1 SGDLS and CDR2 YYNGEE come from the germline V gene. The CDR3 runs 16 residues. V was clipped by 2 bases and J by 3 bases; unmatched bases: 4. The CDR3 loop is CASSVSGGADTGELFF. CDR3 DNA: TGTGCCAGCAGCGTCAGCGGGGGGGCCGACACCGGGGAGCTGTTTTTT.

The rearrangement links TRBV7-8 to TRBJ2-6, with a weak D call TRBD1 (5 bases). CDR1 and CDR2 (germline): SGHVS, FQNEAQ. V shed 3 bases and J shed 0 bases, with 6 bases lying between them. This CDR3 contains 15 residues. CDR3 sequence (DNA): TGTGCCAGCAGCTTGACAGCCTCTGGGGCCAACGTCCTGACTTTC. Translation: CASSLTASGANVLTF.